The 16 T cell receptor beta chains below come from one sample, sequenced in a study of blood T cell repertoires in COVID-19. Sequencing used immunoSEQ multiplex PCR; TCRdb keeps in-frame clones, though not all of them. The sample contains 150,000 to 200,000 clones, more than 75% of which appear only once. Sequencing was performed on peripheral blood. These TCRs come from a man aged 18-30 years with active or convalescent COVID-19.

The V and J genes are TRBV29-1 and TRBJ1-2; 8 positions match TRBD1. The V gene's germline CDR1 is SQVTM and CDR2 ANQGSEA. The CDR3 totals 13 residues. V lost 5 bases to trimming and J lost 3 bases; unmatched junction nucleotides: 5. The DNA for the CDR3 is TGCAGCGTTACGGACAGGGCGGACTATGGCTACACCTTC. This codes for CSVTDRADYGYTF.

The rearrangement joins TRBV5-1 to TRBJ2-5, with 9 positions matching TRBD2. Trimming at V came to 3 bases and at J to 3 bases, leaving 0 bases not matched to a gene. From germline, CDR1 is SGHRS and CDR2 YFSETQ. This CDR3 is built from 13 residues. This chain's CDR3 is CASSSSGEETQYF. CDR3 bases: TGCGCCAGCAGCTCTAGCGGGGAAGAGACCCAGTACTTC. Full variable domain (missing parts from reference TRBV5-1 and TRBJ2-5): KAGVTQTPRYLIKTRGQQVTLSCSPISGHRSVSWYQQTPGQGLQFLFEYFSETQRNKGNFPGRFSGRQFSNSRSEMNVSTLELGDSALYLCASSSSGEETQYFGPGTRLLVL.

J is TRBJ2-1 and V is TRBV30; 10 nucleotides agree with TRBD2. Germline V CDR1 and CDR2: GTSNPN, SVGIG (reference sequence). The CDR3 is 15 residues long. J lost 6 bases, V lost 2 bases, and 7 bases had no gene match. In DNA form, the CDR3 reads TGTGCCTGGAGTACACTAGCGGGATTCGTCAATGAGCAGTTCTTC. Translation: CAWSTLAGFVNEQFF. Drawing the rest from reference TRBV30 and TRBJ2-1, the complete variable domain is SQTIHQWPATLVQPVGSPLSLECTVEGTSNPNLYWYRQAAGRGLQLLFYSVGIGQISSEVPQNLSASRPQDRQFILSSKKLLLSDSGFYLCAWSTLAGFVNEQFFGPGTRLTVL.

The chain uses TRBV19 and TRBJ1-1, with no clear D. The V gene lost 4 bases and the J gene lost 1 base, with 25 bases spanning the gap. Germline CDR1 is LNHDA and CDR2 is SQIVND (reference sequence). This CDR3 has 19 residues. The CDR3 loop is CASSTGFPPGVKENTEAFF. The CDR3 bases are TGTGCCAGTAGTACCGGATTCCCTCCCGGGGTAAAAGAGAACACTGAAGCTTTCTTT.

This CDR3 reads CASSSSGGAISGELFF. CDR3 coding DNA: TGTGCCAGCAGTTCAAGCGGGGGGGCCATTTCTGGGGAGCTGTTTTTT. The V gene is TRBV2, the J gene TRBJ2-2; TRBD2 matches at 10 bases. The CDR3 has 16 residues. Per germline, CDR1 SNHLY and CDR2 FYNNEI. Germline trimming cut 5 bases from V and 8 bases from J; bases unmatched to any gene: 11.

The J gene is TRBJ1-1, the V gene TRBV28; D gene uncertain. Germline assignment: CDR1 MDHEN and CDR2 SYDVKM. The CDR3 is 13 residues long. V lost 8 bases and J 1 base, leaving 11 bases between the germline ends. As DNA, the CDR3 is TGTGCCAGCGAACCCACTGGGAACACTGAAGCTTTCTTT. Translation gives CASEPTGNTEAFF.

This chain uses TRBV5-6 with TRBJ2-5; 10 bases align to TRBD2. With V trimmed by 1 base and J by 3 bases, 12 bases remained unmatched. The CDR3 is 18 residues long. CDR1 SGHDT and CDR2 YYEEEE come from the germline V gene. As DNA, the CDR3 is TGTGCCAGCAGCTTGTATTTTGGTAGGCTAGCGGGAGAAGAGACCCAGTACTTC. Translating it yields CASSLYFGRLAGEETQYF.

A single count supports this clone. The rearrangement joins TRBV27 to TRBJ1-2; unclear D gene. V lost 4 bases and J lost 8, with 14 bases in between. The V gene's germline CDR1 is MNHEY and CDR2 SMNVEV (reference sequence). CDR3 length: 13 amino acids. The CDR3 sequence is CASSSLASRGYTF. CDR3 coding DNA: TGTGCCAGCAGTTCTCTAGCCAGCAGGGGCTACACCTTC.

The J gene is TRBJ1-6, the V gene TRBV2; D might be TRBD1 (6 bases). The CDR3 runs to 16 residues. Trimming removed 2 bases at V and 7 bases at J, with 15 bases between. Looked up from germline, CDR1 is SNHLY and CDR2 is FYNNEI. The CDR3 DNA reads as TGTGCCAGCAGTGAATGGGGGGGCGCCCAAAATTCACCCCTCCACTTT. Encoded protein: CASSEWGGAQNSPLHF.

V usage is TRBV7-2 and J usage is TRBJ2-7; 9 bases map to TRBD2. After removal of 4 bases from V and 1 base from J, the junction contained 8 bases not matched to a gene. CDR1 is SGHTA, CDR2 FQGNSA, per germline. This CDR3 is 16 amino acids long. The CDR3 DNA follows: TGTGCCAGCAGCTCCCTCCCTAGCGGGACATCCTACGAGCAGTACTTC. It is translated as CASSSLPSGTSYEQYF.

About this clone itself: Different DNA sequences within this sample yield the same CDR3. CDR3 bases: TGTGCTAGTGGTTTGGGACAGGGGGCGAATGAGCAGTTCTTC. Amino acid sequence: CASGLGQGANEQFF. The V and J genes are TRBV12-5 and TRBJ2-1; 10 nucleotides match TRBD1. The ends lost 1 base at V and 7 bases at J; junction bases unmatched: 1. The length of the CDR3 is 14 residues. Germline CDR1 is LGHNT and CDR2 is FRNRAP.

The chain is built from TRBV9 and TRBJ2-2; 7 positions match TRBD2. Losses at the gene ends were 4 bases for V and 2 bases for J; bases not matched to a gene: 5. Looked up from germline, CDR1 is SGDLS and CDR2 is YYNGEE. The CDR3 has 15 residues. The CDR3 sequence is CASSPRDYNTGELFF. The CDR3 DNA sequence: TGTGCCAGCAGCCCTAGGGACTATAACACCGGGGAGCTGTTTTTT.

The table lists this clone with a few counts. The rearrangement joins TRBV4-2 to TRBJ2-5; no firm D call. This CDR3 spans 11 amino acids. Germline CDR1 reads LGHNA; CDR2 reads YNFKEQ. V lost 0 bases and J lost 7, with 3 bases in between. The CDR3 DNA reads TGTGCCAGCAGCCAAGACGGGACCCAGTACTTC. It codes for CASSQDGTQYF.

The rearrangement uses TRBV4-1 and TRBJ2-1; 10 bases fit TRBD2. Unmatched junction bases numbered 9, after V lost 0 bases and J lost 4 bases. This CDR3 has 18 residues. Germline values: CDR1 MGHRA, CDR2 YSYEKL. The CDR3 bases are TGCGCCAGCAGCCAAGATTGGCCGGGACTAGCGCTATACAATGAGCAGTTCTTC. It yields the protein CASSQDWPGLALYNEQFF.

This chain's CDR3 is CASSAGTGYGYTF. In DNA, the CDR3 is TGTGCCAGCAGTGCCGGGACAGGGTACGGCTACACCTTC. The gene calls are TRBV2 and TRBJ1-2; 9 bases fit TRBD1. Germline assignment: CDR1 SNHLY and CDR2 FYNNEI. J lost 8 bases, V lost 4 bases, and 5 bases had no gene match. The CDR3 consists of 13 residues.

The chain combines TRBV18 with TRBJ2-2; D gene ambiguous. The V and J ends lost 2 bases and 0 bases respectively, with 10 bases between them. Germline lookup yields CDR1 KGHSH and CDR2 LQKENI. The CDR3 length is 16 residues. CDR3 residues: CASSPKVLANTGELFF. The CDR3 DNA follows: TGTGCCAGCTCACCAAAGGTGCTAGCGAACACCGGGGAGCTGTTTTTT.